This entry lists 23 T cell receptor beta chains sequenced from one sample in a study of blood T cell repertoires in COVID-19 (dated by TCRdb to 2019 to 2021). Library creation used the immunoSEQ multiplex PCR assay. The table comes from immuneACCESS by way of TCRdb, which keeps in-frame sequences with V and J called. Part of the clones is missing from these tables; in studies checked, under half for an unresolved V gene and the rest for unknown reasons. This sample has approximately 260,000 clones in its table, and around 84% of those were observed once. Together, the top ten hold around 4.1% of the sample. The specimen sequenced was PBMCs or T cells enriched from blood (not recorded which). Receptors were obtained from a man aged 30 to 39 with acute COVID-19.

The chain couples TRBV5-6 to TRBJ1-5; tentative D call: TRBD1 (5 bases). Germline V gene data show CDR1 as SGHDT and CDR2 as YYEEEE. The CDR3 is 17 residues long. The V end was cut by 5 bases, the J end by 5 bases, with 23 bases between. The CDR3 DNA is TGTGCCAGCAGTCCACCCCTCGTCTCAGGGTTTGATCAGCCCCAGCATTTT. Protein product: CASSPPLVSGFDQPQHF.

This clone appeared a single time. The rearrangement uses TRBV5-8 and TRBJ1-1, with D possibly TRBD1 on 5 matching bases. The germline V gene has CDR1 SGHTS and CDR2 YDEGEE. This CDR3 is built from 14 residues. V shed 2 bases and J shed 3 bases, with 11 bases lying between them. CDR3 DNA: TGTGCCAGCAGCTTAAACCTCAGGGACACTGAAGCTTTCTTT. The encoded protein is CASSLNLRDTEAFF.

J is TRBJ1-5 and V is TRBV27; 8 positions match TRBD1. This CDR3 contains 16 residues. Looked up from germline, CDR1 is MNHEY and CDR2 is SMNVEV (reference sequence). V shed 6 bases, J shed 2 bases, and the junction held 9 bases outside the gene matches. The CDR3 region has the DNA TGTGCCAGCAGCTCCCCCGGACAGGGAGGCAATCAGCCCCAGCATTTT. Protein sequence: CASSSPGQGGNQPQHF.

CDR3 DNA: TGTGCCAGCAGCCCAGGGGGGACTAGCGGTCCCACAGATACGCAGTATTTT. This translates into CASSPGGTSGPTDTQYF. The chain carries TRBV9 and TRBJ2-3, with 11 bases lining up with TRBD2. Germline-derived CDR1 and CDR2 are SGDLS and YYNGEE. The ends lost 4 bases at V and 2 bases at J; junction bases unmatched: 9. This CDR3 contains 17 residues.

The chain uses TRBV25-1 and TRBJ2-1; 8 bases agree with TRBD2. This CDR3 is built from 15 residues. Germline assignment: CDR1 MGHDK and CDR2 SYGVNS. Germline trimming cut 6 bases from V and 7 bases from J; bases unmatched to any gene: 11. CDR3 in amino acids: CASSTGTRDWNEQFF. CDR3 sequence (DNA): TGTGCCAGCAGCACCGGGACTAGAGATTGGAATGAGCAGTTCTTC.

The V gene is TRBV7-6, the J gene TRBJ1-3; the match to TRBD1 covers 10 bases. The germline V gene encodes CDR1 SGHVS and CDR2 FNYEAQ. The CDR3 totals 16 residues. The V gene end was trimmed by 5 bases and the J gene end by 3 bases; junction bases not matched to a gene: 7. The CDR3 region is CASSVTGGSIGNTIYF. CDR3 in DNA: TGTGCCAGCAGCGTGACAGGGGGCAGTATTGGAAACACCATATATTTT. Complete variable domain (other parts from reference TRBV7-6 and TRBJ1-3): GAGVSQSPRYKVTKRGQDVALRCDPISGHVSLYWYRQALGQGPEFLTYFNYEAQQDKSGLPNDRFSAERPEGSISTLTIQRTEQRDSAMYRCASSVTGGSIGNTIYFGEGSWLTVV.

CDR3 loop: CASSLTGQNQPQHF. The CDR3, as DNA: TGTGCCAGCAGCCTGACAGGGCAGAATCAGCCCCAGCATTTT. This chain connects TRBV7-9 to TRBJ1-5, with 7 bases matching TRBD1. Germline V lookup: CDR1 SEHNR, CDR2 FQNEAQ (reference sequence). V was pared by 5 bases and J by 4 bases, with 5 bases of the junction left unmatched. The CDR3 length is 14 residues.

The V call is TRBV28, the J call TRBJ2-3, with 9 bases lining up with TRBD1. The CDR3 loop spans 19 amino acids. Germline CDR1 reads MDHEN; CDR2 reads SYDVKM. V lost 1 base and J lost 3; bases outside the gene matches: 14. The CDR3 spells CASSLFGQGILISTDTQYF. CDR3 sequence (DNA): TGTGCCAGCAGTTTATTCGGACAGGGGATATTGATTTCTACAGATACGCAGTATTTT.

The V and J genes are TRBV19 and TRBJ1-2, with D unresolved. CDR1 is LNHDA, CDR2 SQIVND, per germline (reference sequence). The CDR3 has 13 residues. V was shortened by 3 bases and J by 4 bases, with 9 bases between the two germline ends. Here the CDR3 DNA reads TGTGCCAGTAGTATCCATCGGGGCTATGGCTACACCTTC. Translation: CASSIHRGYGYTF.

The rearrangement joins TRBV7-2 to TRBJ1-4; D not resolved. V lost 4 bases, J lost 8 bases, and 11 bases lay in between. This CDR3 contains 13 residues. Germline V gives CDR1 SGHTA, CDR2 FQGNSA. In DNA, the CDR3 is TGTGCCAGCAGCTCGCCCGGGAGGGAAAAACTGTTTTTT. This encodes CASSSPGREKLFF.

V usage is TRBV30 and J usage is TRBJ2-1, with a tentative D call TRBD2 (6 bases). This CDR3 has 12 residues. CDR1 and CDR2 from the germline V gene are GTSNPN and SVGIG (reference sequence). The V gene lost 3 bases and the J gene lost 7 bases, with 10 bases spanning the gap. The CDR3 coding sequence is TGTGCCTGGAGCGGGGGTGGAAATGAGCAGTTCTTC. Translation gives CAWSGGGNEQFF.

The rearrangement links TRBV19 to TRBJ2-5, with D possibly TRBD2 on 6 matching bases. Trimming left V 6 bases short and J 0 bases short, with 8 bases between. Germline CDR1 LNHDA, CDR2 SQIVND (reference sequence). The CDR3 runs to 13 residues. The CDR3 DNA reads TGTGCCAGTAGGGGGACTGACCAAGAGACCCAGTACTTC. Amino acids: CASRGTDQETQYF.

The rearrangement uses TRBV2 and TRBJ1-5; tentatively, D is TRBD1 (5 bases). Germline V gene lookup returns CDR1 SNHLY and CDR2 FYNNEI. V lost 1 base and J lost 8, with 12 bases in between. The CDR3 contains 14 residues. The CDR3 sequence: CASSEGGGGEPQHF. The CDR3, as DNA: TGTGCCAGCAGTGAAGGCGGCGGGGGGGAGCCCCAGCATTTT.

The chain joins TRBV19 to TRBJ1-5, with D perhaps matching TRBD1 (6 bases). Looked up from germline, CDR1 is LNHDA and CDR2 is SQIVND (reference sequence). This CDR3 has 17 amino acids. The V end was cut by 5 bases, the J end by 2 bases, with 19 bases between. DNA for the CDR3: TGTGCCAGTAGTTCAGGCCCCAGGGGAGGGGGCAATCAGCCCCAGCATTTT. Residues: CASSSGPRGGGNQPQHF.

V gene TRBV27 combines with J gene TRBJ1-2, with TRBD1 as a possible D gene (5 bases). The germline V gene has CDR1 MNHEY and CDR2 SMNVEV (reference sequence). Deletions cut 3 bases from V and 2 bases from J, with 16 bases between. The CDR3 extends over 16 amino acids. The CDR3 is CASSLTRMSGNYGYTF. The DNA of the CDR3 is TGTGCCAGCAGTTTGACGCGGATGTCAGGGAACTATGGCTACACCTTC.

This rearrangement joins TRBV4-1 to TRBJ2-6; D is perhaps TRBD1 (5 bases). The germline V and J ends were trimmed by 3 bases and 1 base, with 7 bases remaining between them. Germline V gene sequence: CDR1 MGHRA, CDR2 YSYEKL. The CDR3 totals 15 residues. The CDR3 protein is CASSHSGSGANVLTF. The DNA of the CDR3 is TGCGCCAGCAGCCATTCAGGGTCTGGGGCCAACGTCCTGACTTTC.

Only a few counts were recorded for this clone. The V gene is TRBV29-1, the J gene TRBJ1-2; TRBD1 matches at 11 bases. Per germline, CDR1 SQVTM and CDR2 ANQGSEA. This CDR3 has 13 residues. J was trimmed by 4 bases and V by 6 bases; bases with no gene match: 4. CDR3 in DNA: TGCAGCGTGGGACAGGGGGAGAGCTATGGCTACACCTTC. Protein product: CSVGQGESYGYTF.

This clone was observed a handful of times. Additional DNA sequences in this sample encode the identical CDR3. V and J are TRBV5-1 and TRBJ1-2, with D perhaps matching TRBD1 (5 bases). This CDR3 contains 13 residues. In germline, CDR1 is SGHRS, CDR2 YFSETQ. With 0 bases removed from V and 4 bases from J, the gap between germline ends came to 7 bases. The CDR3 sequence is CASSLEGAYGYTF. CDR3 sequence (DNA): TGCGCCAGCAGCTTGGAAGGGGCCTATGGCTACACCTTC.

The chain uses TRBV20-1 and TRBJ2-1; the D is unclear. This CDR3 is built from 11 residues. Germline CDR1 and CDR2: DFQATT and SNEGSKA (reference sequence). Trimming removed 1 base from V and 8 bases from J, with 6 bases in between. CDR3 in DNA: TGCAGTGCTAGAGTCTCGGATGAGCAGTTCTTC. This codes for CSARVSDEQFF.

The V and J genes are TRBV29-1 and TRBJ2-1, with TRBD2 identical over 10 bases. The CDR3 is 14 residues long. CDR1 is SQVTM and CDR2 is ANQGSEA in the germline V gene. The V and J ends lost 3 bases and 9 bases, in that order; junction bases with no gene match: 8. The CDR3 sequence: CSVDRLAGDSEQFF. The CDR3 coding sequence is TGCAGCGTTGATAGGCTAGCGGGAGATTCTGAGCAGTTCTTC.

CDR3 DNA sequence: TGTGCCAGCAGCCGACAGGGTGTGAACACTGAAGCTTTCTTT. Translation: CASSRQGVNTEAFF. The gene calls are TRBV2 and TRBJ1-1, with TRBD1 matching 7 bases. The junction had 4 bases not matched to a gene; V was cut back by 6 bases and J by 0 bases. Germline loops: CDR1 SNHLY, CDR2 FYNNEI. The CDR3 runs 14 residues.

The chain joins TRBV7-2 to TRBJ2-5, with D uncertain. The CDR3 is 13 amino acids. CDR1 and CDR2 (germline): SGHTA, FQGNSA. V lost 5 bases and J 3 bases, leaving 10 bases between the germline ends. CDR3 in DNA: TGTGCCAGCAGCCGCGCGGCGGAAGAGACCCAGTACTTC. It codes for CASSRAAEETQYF. The full variable domain, with the rest looked up from reference TRBV7-2 and TRBJ2-5, is GAGVSQSPSNKVTEKGKDVELRCDPISGHTALYWYRQSLGQGLEFLIYFQGNSAPDKSGLPSDRFSAERTGGSVSTLTIQRTQQEDSAVYLCASSRAAEETQYFGPGTRLLVL.

This sequence joins TRBV5-1 and TRBJ1-1; the D is unclear. The CDR3 has 15 amino acids. The germline V gene has CDR1 SGHRS and CDR2 YFSETQ. V lost 4 bases and J lost 0, with 13 bases in between. The CDR3 DNA follows: TGCGCCAGCAGCCATGGTTCCAGGCTGAACACTGAAGCTTTCTTT. Amino acid sequence: CASSHGSRLNTEAFF.